This passage covers 14 T cell receptor beta chains from one sample sequenced in a study of metastatic and nonmetastatic thyroid tumors. TCRdb re-called clones via MiXCR from the PCR reads. The sample has about 4,000 clones; about 20% are singletons. Thyroid surgery was preceded by no treatment in any patient. The sequencing sample was made of tumor tissue. The receptors stem from a male donor with papillary thyroid cancer or a benign thyroid nodule (not recorded which). Some clones in this sample may be carry-over from other donors' samples.

This chain connects TRBV3-1 to TRBJ2-7; 10 bases fit TRBD1. Unmatched junction bases numbered 3, after V lost 4 bases and J lost 3 bases. From germline, CDR1 is LGHDT and CDR2 YNNKEL (reference sequence). This CDR3 contains 14 residues. The CDR3 is CASSPRTGGYEQYF. CDR3 nucleotides: TGTGCCAGCAGCCCTAGGACAGGGGGCTACGAGCAGTACTTC.

This chain connects TRBV11-2 to TRBJ2-3; TRBD2 matches 7 bases. The germline V gene has CDR1 SGHAT and CDR2 FQNNGV. CDR3 length: 18 amino acids. V trimming: 3 bases; J trimming: 1 base; junction bases outside the gene matches: 13. The CDR3 protein is CASSFSVGVGGGTDTQYF. CDR3 bases: TGTGCCAGCAGCTTCTCGGTTGGGGTGGGAGGGGGCACAGATACGCAGTATTTT.

This clone was detected ten times or more. CDR3 DNA sequence: TGTGCCAGCAGCGTAAGTAGTGGAGACATTCAGTACTTC. Protein sequence: CASSVSSGDIQYF. The chain combines TRBV9 with TRBJ2-4, with D uncertain. Germline V gene lookup returns CDR1 SGDLS and CDR2 YYNGEE. The CDR3 sequence is 13 residues long. Trimming shortened V by 1 base and J by 8 bases, and 10 bases separated the two germline ends.

In this sample, this clone turned up many times. The chain joins TRBV7-3 to TRBJ2-1; D uncertain. Trimming removed 2 bases from V and 9 bases from J, with 11 bases in between. The germline V gene has CDR1 SGHTA and CDR2 FQGTGA. The CDR3 is 13 residues long. The CDR3, as DNA: TGTGCCAGCAGCTTATCACCTATAACTGAGCAGTTCTTC. Residues: CASSLSPITEQFF.

The gene calls are TRBV11-2 and TRBJ1-1; D is ambiguous. Germline V lookup: CDR1 SGHAT, CDR2 FQNNGV. V was clipped by 0 bases and J by 0 bases, with 11 bases between them. The CDR3 spans 16 residues. The CDR3 DNA reads as TGTGCCAGCAGCTTAGAAAGGGCAGCCCTGAACACTGAAGCTTTCTTT. This encodes CASSLERAALNTEAFF. The full variable domain, rest sourced from reference TRBV11-2 and TRBJ1-1, is EAGVAQSPRYKIIEKRQSVAFWCNPISGHATLYWYQQILGQGPKLLIQFQNNGVVDDSQLPKDRFSAERLKGVDSTLKIQPAKLEDSAVYLCASSLERAALNTEAFFGQGTRLTVV.

This chain links TRBV20-1 with TRBJ2-3; 9 nucleotides agree with TRBD1. Germline values: CDR1 DFQATT, CDR2 SNEGSKA (reference sequence). The CDR3 consists of 13 residues. V lost 6 bases to trimming and J lost 6 bases; unmatched junction nucleotides: 7. The CDR3 spells CSAGQGLGDTQYF. The CDR3 nucleotides read TGCAGTGCCGGACAGGGGTTAGGGGATACGCAGTATTTT.

This clone is termed medium-sized. The chain is built from TRBV4-3 and TRBJ1-3; 10 bases align to TRBD1. This CDR3 contains 15 residues. Per germline, CDR1 LGHNA and CDR2 YSLEER. V was clipped by 3 bases and J by 4 bases; unmatched bases: 3. Here the CDR3 DNA reads TGCGCCAGCAGCCAGGGGACAGGGGTGGGAAACACCATATATTTT. As protein: CASSQGTGVGNTIYF.

The chain carries TRBV6-1 and TRBJ2-3; the match to TRBD2 covers 13 bases. The CDR3 contains 15 residues. Losses at the gene ends were 2 bases for V and 4 bases for J; bases not matched to a gene: 0. Germline V gene data show CDR1 as MNHNS and CDR2 as SASEGT. The CDR3 spells CASSETSGGADTQYF. The CDR3 nucleotides are TGTGCCAGCAGTGAAACTAGCGGGGGGGCAGATACGCAGTATTTT.

In its sample, this clone is large. The chain joins TRBV2 to TRBJ1-2, with D hard to call. The CDR3 extends over 14 amino acids. Per the germline V gene, CDR1 is SNHLY and CDR2 is FYNNEI. V gave up 3 bases and J gave up 8 bases, with 16 bases separating them. CDR3 sequence reads: CASSDPTLSLGYTF. The CDR3 bases are TGTGCCAGCAGTGACCCGACACTTTCCCTGGGCTACACCTTC. The complete variable domain, with remaining parts taken from reference TRBV2 and TRBJ1-2, reads EPEVTQTPSHQVTQMGQEVILRCVPISNHLYFYWYRQILGQKVEFLVSFYNNEISEKSEIFDDQFSVERPDGSNFTLKIRSTKLEDSAMYFCASSDPTLSLGYTFGSGTRLTVV.

This clone was detected a few times. For the CDR3, the DNA is TGTGCCAGCAGTGATAGTGAGAACGGGGAGCTGTTTTTT. This translates into CASSDSENGELFF. This chain links TRBV6-1 with TRBJ2-2; unclear D gene. The CDR3 is 13 residues long. Germline V CDR1 and CDR2: MNHNS, SASEGT. V dropped 3 bases and J dropped 7 bases, with 9 bases sitting between them.

In this sample, this clone is medium-sized. This rearrangement joins TRBV12-3 or TRBV12-4 to TRBJ2-5; 10 bases line up with TRBD1. The CDR3 is 13 residues long. The J segment lost 8 bases and the V segment lost 7 bases, leaving 7 bases of the junction unmatched. This CDR3 reads CASTLTGGDTQYF. Here the CDR3 DNA reads TGTGCCAGCACCCTGACAGGGGGCGATACCCAGTACTTC.

The chain employs TRBV30 and TRBJ1-2; the D is unclear. CDR3 length: 12 residues. The germline V gene encodes CDR1 GTSNPN and CDR2 SVGIG (reference sequence). Deletions cut 1 base from V and 8 bases from J, with 11 bases between. The CDR3 nucleotides are TGTGCCTGGAGTGAAGATGTGGGCGGCTACACCTTC. Protein sequence: CAWSEDVGGYTF.

This clone was seen only a few times. The CDR3 sequence is CASSYSWGHIGNTIYF. The DNA of the CDR3 is TGTGCCAGCAGTTACTCGTGGGGGCATATTGGAAACACCATATATTTT. The chain links TRBV6-5 to TRBJ1-3, with D possibly matching TRBD1 (6 bases). The length of the CDR3 is 16 residues. Germline CDR1 MNHEY, CDR2 SVGAGI. V shed 0 bases and J shed 3 bases, with 12 bases lying between them.

The chain employs TRBV12-3 or TRBV12-4 and TRBJ2-7; D not certain. Trimming stripped 6 bases from V and 6 bases from J, with 12 bases between. There are 12 residues in the CDR3. DNA for the CDR3: TGTGCCAGCAGCTGGGGTCCCTCCGAGCAGTACTTC. Its protein is CASSWGPSEQYF.